This is a list of T cell receptor beta chains from one sample in a study of shared clonotypes between healthy human individuals. Assay: immunoSEQ multiplex PCR; the TCRdb copy retains only in-frame clones and omits some. The repertoire includes about 1.5 million clones, approximately 98% of them detected once, and about 0.45% sits in the top ten. Input material: naive CD4+ T cells sorted from blood. Every receptor here comes from a man aged 30 to 39 in good health. The CDR3 runs from the conserved cysteine through the conserved F or W. D genes are given only for firm matches. Some rows have no size entry. The others give once, few or many, or a class for an expanded clone.

D: TRBD2; J: TRBJ2-5; size: NA; V: TRBV19; DNA: TGTGCCAGTAGTCTTAGAGGGAGGGCTGAGACCCAGTACTTC; CDR3: CASSLRGRAETQYF
D: NA; J: TRBJ2-3; size: NA; V: TRBV7-2; DNA: TGTGCCAGCAGCTTAGTGAGCCCAGATACGCAGTATTTT; CDR3: CASSLVSPDTQYF
D: NA; J: TRBJ2-1; size: NA; V: TRBV7-2; DNA: TGTGCCAGCAGCTCATCCCTAGGGACTGTAGGCAATGAGCAGTTCTTC; CDR3: CASSSSLGTVGNEQFF
D: NA; J: TRBJ2-1; size: once; V: TRBV7-6; DNA: TGTGCCAGCAGCTTAATAACCAGGGGATCGGCACATGAGCAGTTCTTC; CDR3: CASSLITRGSAHEQFF
D: NA; J: TRBJ1-4; size: NA; V: TRBV21-1; DNA: TGTGCCACTGGGGAGGGAGGGGAACTGTTTTTT; CDR3: CATGEGGELFF
D: TRBD1; J: TRBJ2-5; size: NA; V: TRBV7-7; DNA: TGTGCTAGCAGCTTTGACAGGGAAGAGACCCAGTACTTC; CDR3: CASSFDREETQYF
D: NA; J: TRBJ1-4; size: NA; V: TRBV5-1; DNA: TGCGCCAGCAGCCAGGGACCGAACTCGAATGAAAAACTGTTTTTT; CDR3: CASSQGPNSNEKLFF
D: NA; J: TRBJ2-7; size: NA; V: TRBV28; DNA: TGTGCCAGCAGTTCGACGCCAATTACCTACGAGCAGTACTTC; CDR3: CASSSTPITYEQYF
D: TRBD2; J: TRBJ2-1; size: NA; V: TRBV11-2; DNA: TGTGCCAGCAGAGGGAGCGGGGTTCGCTCCTACAATGAGCAGTTCTTC; CDR3: CASRGSGVRSYNEQFF
D: NA; J: TRBJ2-2; size: NA; V: TRBV10-3; DNA: TGTGCCATCAGTGAGCGTGACCAACCAGGGTGGGAGCTGTTTTTT; CDR3: CAISERDQPGWELFF
D: NA; J: TRBJ2-3; size: NA; V: TRBV9; DNA: TGTGCCAGCAGCGTAGTGGGGGCGCAAGGAGATACGCAGTATTTT; CDR3: CASSVVGAQGDTQYF
D: TRBD1; J: TRBJ2-2; size: NA; V: TRBV5-1; DNA: TGCGCCAGCAGCCCCCACGGGGGAGACAGGGGCCACGGGGAGCTGTTTTTT; CDR3: CASSPHGGDRGHGELFF
D: NA; J: TRBJ2-5; size: once; V: TRBV5-4; DNA: TGTGCCAGCAGCTTGTACAGGGAAGGAGGAGAGACCCAGTACTTC; CDR3: CASSLYREGGETQYF
D: NA; J: TRBJ1-3; size: NA; V: TRBV7-2; DNA: TGTGCCAGCAGCTTCCAGGGGACGGGAAACACCATATATTTT; CDR3: CASSFQGTGNTIYF
D: TRBD1; J: TRBJ2-1; size: once; V: TRBV11-2; DNA: TGTGCCAGCTCCTCCAACTCCGGGACAGGGAATGAGCAGTTCTTC; CDR3: CASSSNSGTGNEQFF
D: TRBD2; J: TRBJ2-1; size: NA; V: TRBV5-6; DNA: TGTGCCAGCAGCTCTTTCGGCGCTAGCGGGAGCTCCTACAATGAGCAGTTCTTC; CDR3: CASSSFGASGSSYNEQFF
D: TRBD1; J: TRBJ1-2; size: NA; V: TRBV28; DNA: TGTGCCAGCCTCAGGGGGGCCTCTAGATCTTCAGGAGGCTACACCTTC; CDR3: CASLRGASRSSGGYTF
D: NA; J: TRBJ1-4; size: NA; V: TRBV28; DNA: TGTGCCAGCAAGGTACCTCCTCCAACTAATGAAAAACTGTTTTTT; CDR3: CASKVPPPTNEKLFF
D: NA; J: TRBJ1-5; size: NA; V: TRBV18; DNA: TGTGCCAGCTCACCATTTGGGGGTTTTAGCCGCGGGGTTCAGCCCCAGCATTTT; CDR3: CASSPFGGFSRGVQPQHF
D: TRBD2; J: TRBJ2-1; size: NA; V: TRBV4-3; DNA: TGCGCCAGCAGCCAAGATTCCAGCGGGAGGGCCGGTGAGCAGTTCTTC; CDR3: CASSQDSSGRAGEQFF
D: TRBD1; J: TRBJ2-7; size: NA; V: TRBV19; DNA: TGTGCCAGTAGTATCGTAGGGGGCTTAGGAGAGCAGTACTTC; CDR3: CASSIVGGLGEQYF
D: TRBD2; J: TRBJ2-1; size: NA; V: TRBV7-2; DNA: TGTGCCAGCAGCGAGAGGACTAGCTCTAATGAGCAGTTCTTC; CDR3: CASSERTSSNEQFF
D: NA; J: TRBJ1-1; size: NA; V: TRBV7-2; DNA: TGTGCCAGCAGCCCCGGGACAATTCCTGAAGCTTTCTTT; CDR3: CASSPGTIPEAFF
D: NA; J: TRBJ2-1; size: NA; V: TRBV9; DNA: TGTGCCAGCAGCGTAGGTGAGGGATCCTACAATGAGCAGTTCTTC; CDR3: CASSVGEGSYNEQFF
D: TRBD1; J: TRBJ2-3; size: NA; V: TRBV9; DNA: TGTGCCAGCAGCGTAGGATTTCCCGGGACAGGGGACGATACGCAGTATTTT; CDR3: CASSVGFPGTGDDTQYF
D: TRBD1; J: TRBJ2-1; size: NA; V: TRBV11-2; DNA: TGTGCCAGCAGCTTCACTCGCTACCCGGGACAGGGGGGAGACAATGAGCAGTTCTTC; CDR3: CASSFTRYPGQGGDNEQFF
D: NA; J: TRBJ2-7; size: NA; V: TRBV5-1; DNA: TGCGCCAGCAGCTTGGCCGGGGCCCTTAGCTCCTACGAGCAGTACTTC; CDR3: CASSLAGALSSYEQYF
D: TRBD2; J: TRBJ2-3; size: NA; V: TRBV9; DNA: TGTGCCAGCAGCCGAGCGGGGGTACTAGCCGCAGATACGCAGTATTTT; CDR3: CASSRAGVLAADTQYF
D: TRBD2; J: TRBJ2-7; size: NA; V: TRBV18; DNA: TGTGCCAGCTCACCACGGGGGGGTTTTGGGAACGAGCAGTACTTC; CDR3: CASSPRGGFGNEQYF
D: NA; J: TRBJ1-5; size: NA; V: TRBV7-2; DNA: TGTGCCAGCAGCTTAGGGGACCAGCCCCAGCATTTT; CDR3: CASSLGDQPQHF
D: NA; J: TRBJ2-2; size: NA; V: TRBV11-2; DNA: TGTGCCAGCAGCTTAGATGAGACTCGAAACACCGGGGAGCTGTTTTTT; CDR3: CASSLDETRNTGELFF
D: NA; J: TRBJ2-1; size: NA; V: TRBV18; DNA: TGTGCCAGCTCACCTATAGATTCCTACAATGAGCAGTTCTTC; CDR3: CASSPIDSYNEQFF
D: TRBD2; J: TRBJ2-7; size: NA; V: TRBV5-1; DNA: TGCGCCAGCAGCTTGGGATGGGCGGGAGAGTCCACCTCCTACGAGCAGTACTTC; CDR3: CASSLGWAGESTSYEQYF
D: TRBD1; J: TRBJ2-5; size: NA; V: TRBV29-1; DNA: TGCAGCGTTGAAGGAGGGACAGGGGGCTGGGAGACCCAGTACTTC; CDR3: CSVEGGTGGWETQYF
D: TRBD2; J: TRBJ2-2; size: NA; V: TRBV5-4; DNA: TGTGCCAGCAGCCCGGGGGGGACTAGCGGACGAACCGGGGAGCTGTTTTTT; CDR3: CASSPGGTSGRTGELFF
D: TRBD1; J: TRBJ1-5; size: NA; V: TRBV27; DNA: TGTGCCAGCAGTTCCAGGGGGGATCAGCCCCAGCATTTT; CDR3: CASSSRGDQPQHF
D: NA; J: TRBJ2-2; size: NA; V: TRBV11-2; DNA: TGTGCCAGCAGCTTAGTTCGGAACACCGGGGAGCTGTTTTTT; CDR3: CASSLVRNTGELFF
D: NA; J: TRBJ1-4; size: NA; V: TRBV7-9; DNA: TGTGCCAGCAGCTTAGATGGGAATTCTAATGAAAAACTGTTTTTT; CDR3: CASSLDGNSNEKLFF
D: TRBD2; J: TRBJ2-1; size: NA; V: TRBV11-2; DNA: TGTGCCAGCAGCTCACTAGCGGGAGACAATGAGCAGTTCTTC; CDR3: CASSSLAGDNEQFF
D: NA; J: TRBJ1-2; size: NA; V: TRBV7-8; DNA: TGTGCCAGCAGCTTAGACGGGGTGTATGGCTACACCTTC; CDR3: CASSLDGVYGYTF
D: NA; J: TRBJ1-4; size: NA; V: TRBV7-2; DNA: TGTGCCAGCAGCTTAGATGGCGGGCCTCCTAATGAAAAACTGTTTTTT; CDR3: CASSLDGGPPNEKLFF
D: NA; J: TRBJ2-7; size: NA; V: TRBV2; DNA: TGTGCCAGCAATCGGGCTACCTCCTACGAGCAGTACTTC; CDR3: CASNRATSYEQYF
D: TRBD1; J: TRBJ1-5; size: NA; V: TRBV9; DNA: TGTGCCAGCAGCTTCGGGACAGAGAGGGGACAGCCCCAGCATTTT; CDR3: CASSFGTERGQPQHF
D: NA; J: TRBJ1-2; size: NA; V: TRBV15; DNA: TGTGCCACCAGCAGAGATCGGCAGGACGGCTACACCTTC; CDR3: CATSRDRQDGYTF
D: TRBD1; J: TRBJ1-1; size: NA; V: TRBV27; DNA: TGTGCCAGCAGTTTACGGGGGAGGGACAGGGGATTCATGAACACTGAAGCTTTCTTT; CDR3: CASSLRGRDRGFMNTEAFF